Each of the 27 T cell receptor beta chains below was sequenced from the same sample in a study of shared clonotypes between healthy human individuals. Data came from immunoSEQ multiplex PCR; TCRdb stores just in-frame clones and leaves some out. Seen here are 1,400,000 or so clones, approximately 98.5% observed once, and the top ten hold approximately 0.4%. The sequenced sample was naive CD4+ T cells sorted from blood. As to subset: CD45RA+ positively selected. These receptors all come from a man in his thirties or forties in good health.

The gene calls are TRBV28 and TRBJ2-7, with D perhaps matching TRBD1 or TRBD2 (5 bases each). Deletions cut 8 bases from V and 4 bases from J, with 12 bases between. The germline CDR1 and CDR2 sequences are MDHEN and SYDVKM. The CDR3 is made up of 12 amino acids. CDR3 sequence (DNA): TGTGCCAGCCAGGGTGGGGGTTACGAGCAGTACTTC. Translation: CASQGGGYEQYF. The full variable domain, completed using reference TRBV28 and TRBJ2-7, is DVKVTQSSRYLVKRTGEKVFLECVQDMDHENMFWYRQDPGLGLRLIYFSYDVKMKEKGDIPEGYSVSREKKERFSLILESASTNQTSMYLCASQGGGYEQYFGPGTRLTVT.

This chain connects TRBV18 to TRBJ2-1; 12 positions agree with TRBD2. With 4 bases clipped from V and 10 bases from J, the junction kept 11 bases outside the gene matches. The V gene's germline CDR1 is KGHSH and CDR2 LQKENI. The CDR3 length is 16 residues. CDR3 in amino acids: CASSRSLAGGIGEQFF. The CDR3 DNA is TGTGCCAGCTCACGAAGTCTAGCGGGAGGGATTGGGGAGCAGTTCTTC.

This chain links TRBV7-9 with TRBJ1-5; 7 bases agree with TRBD1. The trim removed 7 bases at V and 4 bases at J, leaving 7 bases unmatched. This CDR3 is built from 14 residues. Germline values: CDR1 SEHNR, CDR2 FQNEAQ (reference sequence). The CDR3 bases are TGTGCCAGCACCATGGGGGACAGTAATCAGCCCCAGCATTTT. This gives the protein CASTMGDSNQPQHF. Together with reference TRBV7-9 and TRBJ1-5, the CDR3 gives the full variable domain: DTGVSQNPRHKITKRGQNVTFRCDPISEHNRLYWYRQTLGQGPEFLTYFQNEAQLEKSRLLSDRFSAERPKGSFSTLEIQRTEQGDSAMYLCASTMGDSNQPQHFGDGTRLSIL.

This clone was counted once. The chain employs TRBV4-3 and TRBJ2-7, with D possibly matching TRBD2 (5 bases). The CDR3 is 16 amino acids. Germline CDR1 and CDR2: LGHNA and YSLEER. The ends were cut back, 1 base at V and 0 bases at J, with 13 bases in the middle. CDR3 sequence reads: CASSQVASPSSYEQYF. The CDR3, as DNA: TGCGCCAGCAGCCAAGTCGCTAGCCCTAGCTCCTACGAGCAGTACTTC.

This chain joins TRBV19 and TRBJ2-5; D ambiguous. V gave up 3 bases and J gave up 5 bases, with 10 bases separating them. Germline V gene sequence: CDR1 LNHDA, CDR2 SQIVND (reference sequence). The CDR3 consists of 13 residues. As DNA, the CDR3 is TGTGCCAGTAGTATCCTGGGTGGGGAGACCCAGTACTTC. This codes for CASSILGGETQYF. The full variable domain, its missing parts supplied by reference TRBV19 and TRBJ2-5, is DGGITQSPKYLFRKEGQNVTLSCEQNLNHDAMYWYRQDPGQGLRLIYYSQIVNDFQKGDIAEGYSVSREKKESFPLTVTSAQKNPTAFYLCASSILGGETQYFGPGTRLLVL.

The V gene is TRBV28, the J gene TRBJ1-1, with 12 bases aligning to TRBD1. The germline V gene encodes CDR1 MDHEN and CDR2 SYDVKM. Trimming cost V 4 bases and J 6 bases; bases outside gene matches: 6. This CDR3 has 15 residues. The CDR3 bases are TGTGCCAGCAGTTATCCGGGACAGGGGGCCGCTGAAGCTTTCTTT. This gives the protein CASSYPGQGAAEAFF.

The chain links TRBV27 to TRBJ2-1; 7 bases are a match to TRBD1. V trimming: 5 bases; J trimming: 8 bases; junction bases outside the gene matches: 15. CDR1 is MNHEY, CDR2 SMNVEV, per germline (reference sequence). There are 16 residues in the CDR3. Here the CDR3 DNA reads TGTGCCAGCAGTCCTACAAGGGGGCTAGGGAGTTATGAGCAGTTCTTC. This gives the protein CASSPTRGLGSYEQFF.

This chain connects TRBV30 to TRBJ2-3, with 7 bases that match TRBD1. Germline trimming cut 0 bases from V and 2 bases from J; bases unmatched to any gene: 2. This CDR3 has 14 amino acids. Per the germline V gene, CDR1 is GTSNPN and CDR2 is SVGIG (reference sequence). This CDR3 is CAWSVGQLTDTQYF. In nucleotides, the CDR3 is TGTGCCTGGAGTGTGGGACAGCTCACAGATACGCAGTATTTT. Looking up the rest from reference TRBV30 and TRBJ2-3 gives the full variable domain: SQTIHQWPATLVQPVGSPLSLECTVEGTSNPNLYWYRQAAGRGLQLLFYSVGIGQISSEVPQNLSASRPQDRQFILSSKKLLLSDSGFYLCAWSVGQLTDTQYFGPGTRLTVL.

The CDR3 here is CASGLAGVVQETQYF. The CDR3 bases are TGTGCCAGCGGACTAGCGGGAGTGGTTCAAGAGACCCAGTACTTC. This sequence joins TRBV28 and TRBJ2-5; 13 positions agree with TRBD2. CDR1 MDHEN and CDR2 SYDVKM come from the germline V gene. Germline trimming cut 8 bases from V and 2 bases from J; bases unmatched to any gene: 5. The CDR3 is 15 residues long.

This chain joins TRBV11-2 and TRBJ1-1, with 9 bases identical to TRBD1. V lost 4 bases, J lost 8 bases, and 14 bases stayed unmatched. In germline, CDR1 is SGHAT, CDR2 FQNNGV. There are 16 residues in the CDR3. The CDR3 reads CASSSLGTGQLREAFF. The CDR3 region has the DNA TGTGCCAGCAGCTCCCTTGGGACAGGGCAGTTGCGGGAAGCTTTCTTT.

This chain links TRBV7-2 with TRBJ2-3, with TRBD2 matching over 7 bases. This CDR3 has 16 residues. Germline CDR1 and CDR2: SGHTA and FQGNSA. V dropped 1 base and J dropped 6; count of bases not matched to a gene: 10. The CDR3 spells CASSLGFRTSDDTQYF. CDR3 in DNA: TGTGCCAGCAGCTTAGGCTTCCGTACTAGCGATGATACGCAGTATTTT.

This clone is a singleton in its sample. This rearrangement joins TRBV28 to TRBJ1-5; a weak D match, TRBD1 (6 bases). The germline V and J ends were trimmed by 2 bases and 5 bases, with 13 bases remaining between them. CDR1 and CDR2 from the germline V gene are MDHEN and SYDVKM. The CDR3 contains 15 residues. The CDR3 protein is CASSLQSRGYQPQHF. CDR3 nucleotides: TGTGCCAGCAGTTTACAATCCAGGGGCTATCAGCCCCAGCATTTT.

The V gene is TRBV6-5, the J gene TRBJ1-2; possible D gene TRBD1, 5 bases. Trimming cost V 1 base and J 4 bases, with 16 bases left between them. Per the germline V gene, CDR1 is MNHEY and CDR2 is SVGAGI. The CDR3 is 16 amino acids. The CDR3 DNA reads TGTGCCAGCAGTTACTTCGGGGCCGCCCTATCCTATGGCTACACCTTC. The encoded protein is CASSYFGAALSYGYTF.

This chain uses TRBV11-2 with TRBJ1-5; D remains unclear. V lost 4 bases and J 0 bases, leaving 10 bases between the germline ends. The CDR3 runs to 15 residues. Germline values: CDR1 SGHAT, CDR2 FQNNGV. CDR3 DNA sequence: TGTGCCAGCAGCTCTAGCTACTATAGCAATCAGCCCCAGCATTTT. Translation: CASSSSYYSNQPQHF.

The DNA of the CDR3 is TGCGCCAGCAGCTTGGCCGGGGCGGGAGGGACCCAAGAGACCCAGTACTTC. Its translation is CASSLAGAGGTQETQYF. The chain employs TRBV5-1 and TRBJ2-5; 9 bases are shared with TRBD2. V lost 0 bases to trimming and J lost 1 base; unmatched junction nucleotides: 7. The CDR3 consists of 17 residues. Germline CDR1 reads SGHRS; CDR2 reads YFSETQ.

V gene TRBV5-1 combines with J gene TRBJ2-5; the D is unclear. V was clipped by 1 base and J by 0 bases, with 4 bases between them. The CDR3 covers 13 residues. The germline V gene has CDR1 SGHRS and CDR2 YFSETQ. CDR3 DNA sequence: TGCGCCAGCAGCTTGACGTACCAAGAGACCCAGTACTTC. This sequence encodes CASSLTYQETQYF.

J is TRBJ1-4 and V is TRBV5-1; possibly TRBD1 for D (5 bases). Germline V gene lookup returns CDR1 SGHRS and CDR2 YFSETQ. Trimming took off 4 bases at V and 5 bases at J, with 12 bases between the two ends. The CDR3 is 14 residues long. CDR3 sequence (DNA): TGCGCCAGCAGCATTATGGGGGGAAATGAAAAACTGTTTTTT. Its translation: CASSIMGGNEKLFF.

This chain joins TRBV7-4 and TRBJ2-1; 7 positions match TRBD2. The CDR3 has 17 residues. V lost 1 base and J lost 7; bases outside the gene matches: 13. Germline V gene lookup returns CDR1 SGHVT and CDR2 SQSDAQ. CDR3 in amino acids: CASSLGAGANSGNEQFF. Written as DNA, the CDR3 is TGTGCCAGCAGCTTAGGGGCGGGAGCCAACTCCGGAAATGAGCAGTTCTTC.

This chain connects TRBV5-1 to TRBJ2-3, with 9 nucleotides matching TRBD1. The CDR3 is 16 amino acids. Germline CDR1 and CDR2: SGHRS and YFSETQ. The V segment lost 2 bases and the J segment 4 bases; nucleotides outside the gene matches: 8. Here the CDR3 DNA reads TGCGCCAGCAGCTTCATTGGGACAGGGTTATCAGATACGCAGTATTTT. Amino acids: CASSFIGTGLSDTQYF.

V and J are TRBV7-9 and TRBJ1-1; 7 nucleotides align to TRBD1. Germline trimming cut 3 bases from V and 4 bases from J; bases unmatched to any gene: 14. Germline CDR1 is SEHNR and CDR2 is FQNEAQ (reference sequence). The CDR3 loop spans 17 amino acids. This CDR3 reads CASSFLSGQPGGTEAFF. The DNA for the CDR3 is TGTGCCAGCAGCTTCCTCTCGGGACAGCCGGGGGGCACTGAAGCTTTCTTT.

This clone was found once. This chain uses TRBV11-2 with TRBJ2-2, with 7 bases that match TRBD2. Trimming removed 0 bases from V and 7 bases from J; junction bases left unmatched: 8. This CDR3 region has 16 residues. Germline CDR1 SGHAT, CDR2 FQNNGV. The CDR3: CASSLEGGRAGGELFF. The DNA of the CDR3 is TGTGCCAGCAGCTTAGAGGGAGGGAGGGCCGGCGGGGAGCTGTTTTTT.

The V and J genes are TRBV15 and TRBJ2-5; the D is unclear. Germline V gene lookup returns CDR1 LNHNV and CDR2 YYDKDF (reference sequence). With 0 bases removed from V and 7 bases from J, the gap between germline ends came to 12 bases. CDR3 length equals 14 residues. Here the CDR3 reads CATSRDLVLLTQYF. The CDR3 nucleotides read TGTGCCACCAGCAGAGATCTGGTTTTGTTGACCCAGTACTTC.

CDR3: CASGQGVFEETQYF. CDR3 in DNA: TGTGCCAGCGGACAGGGGGTTTTTGAAGAGACCCAGTACTTC. V is TRBV6-1 and J is TRBJ2-5; TRBD1 matches 10 bases. J gave up 3 bases and V 8 bases, and 6 bases lay outside the gene matches. CDR1 and CDR2 (germline): MNHNS, SASEGT. The CDR3 length is 14 residues.

The chain recombines TRBV7-8 with TRBJ2-1, with 7 bases that match TRBD1. The germline gives CDR1 SGHVS, CDR2 FQNEAQ. After removal of 5 bases from V and 0 bases from J, the junction contained 16 bases not matched to a gene. The CDR3 runs 19 residues. CDR3 amino acids: CASSARRQGTSRSYNEQFF. DNA for the CDR3: TGTGCCAGCAGCGCGCGCAGACAGGGAACGTCCCGCTCCTACAATGAGCAGTTCTTC.

Of note for this clone: The junction and the germline gene differ at one end; a read error may be behind it. The rearrangement links TRBV6-1 to TRBJ1-2, with unresolved D. The length of the CDR3 is 12 residues. Germline lookup yields CDR1 MNHNS and CDR2 SASEGT. The CDR3 DNA follows: TGTGCTAGCAGGAACGGCCCCTATGGCTACACCTTC. It yields the protein CASRNGPYGYTF.

The CDR3 nucleotides are TGTGCCAGCAGGGGGGTTGCCCGAGGCTACGAGCAGTACTTC. Protein: CASRGVARGYEQYF. The rearrangement links TRBV2 to TRBJ2-7; D assignment may be TRBD1 or TRBD2 (5 bases each). Germline CDR1 reads SNHLY; CDR2 reads FYNNEI. Trimming shortened V by 6 bases and J by 3 bases, and 15 bases separated the two germline ends. This CDR3 has 14 residues. Based on the CDR3 plus reference TRBV2 and TRBJ2-7, the full variable domain is EPEVTQTPSHQVTQMGQEVILRCVPISNHLYFYWYRQILGQKVEFLVSFYNNEISEKSEIFDDQFSVERPDGSNFTLKIRSTKLEDSAMYFCASRGVARGYEQYFGPGTRLTVT.

The chain uses TRBV7-8 and TRBJ2-4; tentatively, D is TRBD2 (5 bases). Germline lookup yields CDR1 SGHVS and CDR2 FQNEAQ. CDR3 length equals 16 residues. Trimming pared 1 base from V and 3 bases from J, leaving 13 bases between. The CDR3 region has the DNA TGTGCCAGCAGCTTAGGGGCAGGAGGTGACAAAAACATTCAGTACTTC. Translating gives CASSLGAGGDKNIQYF.